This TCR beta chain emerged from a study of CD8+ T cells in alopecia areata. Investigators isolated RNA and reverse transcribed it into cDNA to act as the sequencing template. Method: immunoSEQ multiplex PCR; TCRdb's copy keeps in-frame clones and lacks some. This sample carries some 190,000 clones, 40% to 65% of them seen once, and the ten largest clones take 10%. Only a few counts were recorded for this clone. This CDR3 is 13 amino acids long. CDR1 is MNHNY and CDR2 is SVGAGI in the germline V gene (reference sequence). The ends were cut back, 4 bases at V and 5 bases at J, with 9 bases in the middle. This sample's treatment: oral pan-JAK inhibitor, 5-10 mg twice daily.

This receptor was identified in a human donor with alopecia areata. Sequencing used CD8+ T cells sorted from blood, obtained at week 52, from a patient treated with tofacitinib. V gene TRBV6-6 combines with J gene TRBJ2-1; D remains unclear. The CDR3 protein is CASSFGRNNEQFF. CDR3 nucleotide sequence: TGTGCCAGCAGTTTTGGACGGAACAATGAGCAGTTCTTC.